The rows below give T cell receptor beta chains drawn from one sample of a study of shared clonotypes between healthy human individuals. Assay: immunoSEQ multiplex PCR; the TCRdb copy retains only in-frame clones and omits some. This repertoire shows about 600,000 clones, around 97% found once; its top ten account for less than 0.065%. The specimen sequenced was naive CD4+ T cells sorted from blood. Source of these receptors: a woman aged 25 to 39 in good health. Both conserved end residues are part of each CDR3. Fields, in order: V gene, D gene, J gene, clone size, CDR3 DNA, CDR3 protein. The D gene is left open where the match is weak. Size tells how often a clone was seen (once, few, many) or the class of an expanded clone, and some rows leave it out.

V gene: TRBV18; D gene: NA; J gene: TRBJ2-7; clone size: NA; CDR3 DNA: TGTGCCAGCTCACCAGGCCTCGACAGCTCCTACGAGCAGTACTTC; CDR3 protein: CASSPGLDSSYEQYF
V gene: TRBV4-1; D gene: NA; J gene: TRBJ2-1; clone size: NA; CDR3 DNA: TGCGCCAGCAGCCTAGGCCAGAGCTCCTACAATGAGCAGTTCTTC; CDR3 protein: CASSLGQSSYNEQFF
V gene: TRBV9; D gene: NA; J gene: TRBJ2-3; clone size: NA; CDR3 DNA: TGTGCCAGCAGCGTATCGGTTAGCGGCAGTAGAACAGATACGCAGTATTTT; CDR3 protein: CASSVSVSGSRTDTQYF
V gene: TRBV28; D gene: TRBD2; J gene: TRBJ2-1; clone size: NA; CDR3 DNA: TGTGCCAGCAGTCCCCTCCTAGCGGTCGTTAGGAATGAGCAGTTCTTC; CDR3 protein: CASSPLLAVVRNEQFF
V gene: TRBV2; D gene: NA; J gene: TRBJ1-5; clone size: NA; CDR3 DNA: TGTGCCAGCAGTGCGGCCAGTGAGGGTCAGCCCCAGCATTTT; CDR3 protein: CASSAASEGQPQHF
V gene: TRBV5-3; D gene: TRBD2; J gene: TRBJ2-3; clone size: NA; CDR3 DNA: TGTGCCAGAAGCGCTAGGACTAGCGGGACTAGCACAGATACGCAGTATTTT; CDR3 protein: CARSARTSGTSTDTQYF
V gene: TRBV5-8; D gene: NA; J gene: TRBJ1-1; clone size: NA; CDR3 DNA: TGTGCCAGCAGCTTGCGCCAGGTCATGAACACTGAAGCTTTCTTT; CDR3 protein: CASSLRQVMNTEAFF
V gene: TRBV9; D gene: NA; J gene: TRBJ2-7; clone size: NA; CDR3 DNA: TGTGCCAGCAGCGCCCGAGGCGGCGGGCCTCGCTACGAGCAGTACTTC; CDR3 protein: CASSARGGGPRYEQYF
V gene: TRBV7-2; D gene: NA; J gene: TRBJ1-1; clone size: few; CDR3 DNA: TGTGCCAGCAGCTCGACAGGGAACACTGAAGCTTTCTTT; CDR3 protein: CASSSTGNTEAFF
V gene: TRBV14; D gene: NA; J gene: TRBJ2-7; clone size: NA; CDR3 DNA: TGTGCCAGCAGCCAGGGAGGTTACGAGCAGTACTTC; CDR3 protein: CASSQGGYEQYF
V gene: TRBV6-6; D gene: TRBD1; J gene: TRBJ2-4; clone size: NA; CDR3 DNA: TGTGCCAGCAGTTACTCGACAGGGATCGGAAACATTCAGTACTTC; CDR3 protein: CASSYSTGIGNIQYF
V gene: TRBV28; D gene: NA; J gene: TRBJ1-1; clone size: NA; CDR3 DNA: TGTGCCAGCAGATGGACCGTGAACACTGAAGCTTTCTTT; CDR3 protein: CASRWTVNTEAFF
V gene: TRBV28; D gene: NA; J gene: TRBJ2-7; clone size: NA; CDR3 DNA: TGTGCCAGCAGCGCCGGGCCAAGATACGAGCAGTACTTC; CDR3 protein: CASSAGPRYEQYF
V gene: TRBV5-4; D gene: NA; J gene: TRBJ1-2; clone size: NA; CDR3 DNA: TGTGCCAGCAGCCCCTCAAAGGGGCTTGACTATGGCTACACCTTC; CDR3 protein: CASSPSKGLDYGYTF
V gene: TRBV11-3; D gene: TRBD1; J gene: TRBJ2-1; clone size: NA; CDR3 DNA: TGTGCCAGCAGCTTAGCTGGGACAGGCTCCTACAATGAGCAGTTCTTC; CDR3 protein: CASSLAGTGSYNEQFF
V gene: TRBV28; D gene: TRBD2; J gene: TRBJ2-3; clone size: NA; CDR3 DNA: TGTGCCAGCAGAAGGACTAGCGGGACCACAGATACGCAGTATTTT; CDR3 protein: CASRRTSGTTDTQYF
V gene: TRBV6-5; D gene: TRBD1; J gene: TRBJ1-5; clone size: NA; CDR3 DNA: TGTGCCAGCAGTTGGGGACAGGGGAGGAATCAGCCCCAGCATTTT; CDR3 protein: CASSWGQGRNQPQHF
V gene: TRBV4-2; D gene: TRBD2; J gene: TRBJ2-1; clone size: NA; CDR3 DNA: TGTGCCAGCAGCCCGACTAGCGGGAGTACCTACAATGAGCAGTTCTTC; CDR3 protein: CASSPTSGSTYNEQFF
V gene: TRBV4-2; D gene: TRBD1; J gene: TRBJ1-1; clone size: NA; CDR3 DNA: TGTGCCAGCAGCCAAGCAGGGGGCGCCTCCCACACTGAAGCTTTCTTT; CDR3 protein: CASSQAGGASHTEAFF
V gene: TRBV30; D gene: NA; J gene: TRBJ1-4; clone size: NA; CDR3 DNA: TGTGCCTGGAGTTGGCCCGGTGGGGAAAAACTGTTTTTT; CDR3 protein: CAWSWPGGEKLFF
V gene: TRBV4-2; D gene: TRBD1; J gene: TRBJ2-3; clone size: once; CDR3 DNA: TGTGCCAGCAGCCTCAGACAGGGGGATACAGATACGCAGTATTTT; CDR3 protein: CASSLRQGDTDTQYF
V gene: TRBV18; D gene: TRBD1; J gene: TRBJ1-2; clone size: NA; CDR3 DNA: TGTGCCAGCTCACCCTCGACAGGGCTTGAATATGGCTACACCTTC; CDR3 protein: CASSPSTGLEYGYTF
V gene: TRBV5-6; D gene: TRBD2; J gene: TRBJ2-5; clone size: NA; CDR3 DNA: TGTGCCAGCAGCTTGGCCGTATCGGGAGGGCAGCAGTACTTC; CDR3 protein: CASSLAVSGGQQYF
V gene: TRBV28; D gene: TRBD1; J gene: TRBJ1-4; clone size: NA; CDR3 DNA: TGTGCCACTACCCTTCCTGTGGGACAGGGTAATGAAAAACTGTTTTTT; CDR3 protein: CATTLPVGQGNEKLFF
V gene: TRBV28; D gene: NA; J gene: TRBJ1-5; clone size: few; CDR3 DNA: TGTGCCAGCAGTGGAGCGGGGGGGAGCAATCAGCCCCAGCATTTT; CDR3 protein: CASSGAGGSNQPQHF
V gene: TRBV10-3; D gene: TRBD2; J gene: TRBJ2-1; clone size: NA; CDR3 DNA: TGTGCCATCAGTGAGTTAGGGACTAGCGGGAGTAGCGATGAGCAGTTCTTC; CDR3 protein: CAISELGTSGSSDEQFF
V gene: TRBV6-1; D gene: TRBD1; J gene: TRBJ1-5; clone size: NA; CDR3 DNA: TGTGCCAGCAATCCGGGACAGGCGATCAATCAGCCCCAGCATTTT; CDR3 protein: CASNPGQAINQPQHF
V gene: TRBV27; D gene: NA; J gene: TRBJ1-1; clone size: NA; CDR3 DNA: TGTGCCACTATCGGGGCCGGGAACACTGAAGCTTTCTTT; CDR3 protein: CATIGAGNTEAFF
V gene: TRBV11-3; D gene: TRBD1; J gene: TRBJ1-1; clone size: once; CDR3 DNA: TGTGCCAGCAGCTTCTCAGGGGGCACTGAAGCTTTCTTT; CDR3 protein: CASSFSGGTEAFF
V gene: TRBV5-6; D gene: TRBD2; J gene: TRBJ2-1; clone size: NA; CDR3 DNA: TGTGCCAGCAGCTTAGGACTAGCGGATTACAATGAGCAGTTCTTC; CDR3 protein: CASSLGLADYNEQFF
V gene: TRBV19; D gene: NA; J gene: TRBJ2-1; clone size: NA; CDR3 DNA: TGTGCCAGTAGTCCCCTGGGGAGCTCCTACAATGAGCAGTTCTTC; CDR3 protein: CASSPLGSSYNEQFF
V gene: TRBV29-1; D gene: TRBD1; J gene: TRBJ2-3; clone size: once; CDR3 DNA: TGCAGCGGTCACAGGGGAGATACGCAGTATTTT; CDR3 protein: CSGHRGDTQYF
V gene: TRBV27; D gene: TRBD1; J gene: TRBJ2-7; clone size: once; CDR3 DNA: TGTGCCAGCAGTCCCCGGACAGGGGGTTTCTACGAGCAGTACTTC; CDR3 protein: CASSPRTGGFYEQYF
V gene: TRBV27; D gene: NA; J gene: TRBJ1-1; clone size: NA; CDR3 DNA: TGTGCCAGCAGTTTCCAGGGGAGGGGGAACACTGAAGCTTTCTTT; CDR3 protein: CASSFQGRGNTEAFF
V gene: TRBV9; D gene: NA; J gene: TRBJ2-4; clone size: NA; CDR3 DNA: TGTGCCAGCAGCGTTAGGTCCGGCGAAGGCATTCAGTACTTC; CDR3 protein: CASSVRSGEGIQYF
V gene: TRBV5-1; D gene: TRBD1; J gene: TRBJ2-1; clone size: NA; CDR3 DNA: TGCGCCAGCAGCTCCGACAGGGCCCCCTACAATGAGCAGTTCTTC; CDR3 protein: CASSSDRAPYNEQFF
V gene: TRBV28; D gene: TRBD1; J gene: TRBJ2-7; clone size: NA; CDR3 DNA: TGTGCCAGCAGCAACAGGGGCGAGCAGTACTTC; CDR3 protein: CASSNRGEQYF
V gene: TRBV7-9; D gene: TRBD2; J gene: TRBJ2-5; clone size: NA; CDR3 DNA: TGTGCCAGCAGCCCGACGACTGGCGGGGGGCAAGAGACCCAGTACTTC; CDR3 protein: CASSPTTGGGQETQYF
V gene: TRBV7-2; D gene: TRBD2; J gene: TRBJ2-7; clone size: NA; CDR3 DNA: TGTGCCAGCAGCTTGGGGACTAGTCCCTACGAGCAGTACTTC; CDR3 protein: CASSLGTSPYEQYF
V gene: TRBV5-5; D gene: NA; J gene: TRBJ2-2; clone size: NA; CDR3 DNA: TGTGCCAGCAGCTTGAGCACCGGGGAGCTGTTTTTT; CDR3 protein: CASSLSTGELFF
V gene: TRBV6-4; D gene: NA; J gene: TRBJ1-4; clone size: NA; CDR3 DNA: TGTGCCAGCAGGGCCGGGGCGACTACAACTAATGAAAAACTGTTTTTT; CDR3 protein: CASRAGATTTNEKLFF
V gene: TRBV5-1; D gene: NA; J gene: TRBJ2-7; clone size: NA; CDR3 DNA: TGCGCCAGCAGCGTCTCGATGGGTAGCGGCTACGAGCAGTACTTC; CDR3 protein: CASSVSMGSGYEQYF
V gene: TRBV6-6; D gene: NA; J gene: TRBJ1-6; clone size: once; CDR3 DNA: TGTGCCAGCAGTTCCCGACAAAACTATAATTCACCCCTCCACTTT; CDR3 protein: CASSSRQNYNSPLHF
V gene: TRBV28; D gene: NA; J gene: TRBJ1-4; clone size: NA; CDR3 DNA: TGTGCCAGCAGTACCACAGGGATGGGTAATGAAAAACTGTTTTTT; CDR3 protein: CASSTTGMGNEKLFF